The 17 T cell receptor beta chains in this list originate from one sample, sequenced in a study of blood T cell repertoires in COVID-19. The data were produced by immunoSEQ multiplex PCR, yet TCRdb's version contains in-frame clones alone and is incomplete. The sample holds about 35,000 clones, about 83% seen once. The material sequenced was peripheral blood. These receptor sequences come from a man between 50 and 59 years old with acute or convalescent COVID-19.

The V call is TRBV29-1, the J call TRBJ1-3; TRBD1 matches at 8 bases. The CDR3 has 14 amino acids. The V gene end was trimmed by 6 bases and the J gene end by 2 bases; junction bases not matched to a gene: 6. Germline V gene sequence: CDR1 SQVTM, CDR2 ANQGSEA. In nucleotides, the CDR3 is TGCAGCGTAGACGGGACAGGAGCTGGAAACACCATATATTTT. Its translation: CSVDGTGAGNTIYF.

A few counts support this clone. The chain uses TRBV29-1 and TRBJ2-1, with 9 positions matching TRBD2. The CDR3 has 13 residues. In germline, CDR1 is SQVTM, CDR2 ANQGSEA. With 6 bases clipped from V and 12 bases from J, the junction kept 12 bases outside the gene matches. CDR3 sequence: CSVGAGTSLGQFF. In DNA, the CDR3 is TGCAGCGTGGGGGCCGGGACTAGCCTAGGGCAGTTCTTC.

Written as DNA, the CDR3 is TGTGCCAGCAGCCTAGGGACAGGGTCACAGCCCCAGCATTTT. It specifies CASSLGTGSQPQHF. This sequence joins TRBV7-9 and TRBJ1-5; 9 bases agree with TRBD1. The germline gives CDR1 SEHNR, CDR2 FQNEAQ (reference sequence). The V segment lost 5 bases and the J segment 7 bases; nucleotides outside the gene matches: 6. This CDR3 region has 14 residues.

The chain recombines TRBV5-4 with TRBJ1-2; 8 bases map to TRBD1. Germline assignment: CDR1 SGHNT and CDR2 YYREEE (reference sequence). Losses at the gene ends were 0 bases for V and 8 bases for J; bases not matched to a gene: 24. This CDR3 has 20 residues. Written as DNA, the CDR3 is TGTGCCAGCAGCTTGGAGTTTGGTTTTGTCATTCCGAACAGGGGGAAAGGCTACACCTTC. Translating gives CASSLEFGFVIPNRGKGYTF.

This clone was seen a handful of times. This rearrangement joins TRBV25-1 to TRBJ2-5; D unclear. The CDR3 sequence is 15 residues long. With 1 base removed from V and 1 base from J, the gap between germline ends came to 10 bases. Germline loops: CDR1 MGHDK, CDR2 SYGVNS. The CDR3 sequence: CASSESNGFQETQYF. CDR3 nucleotide sequence: TGTGCCAGCAGTGAATCGAACGGGTTCCAAGAGACCCAGTACTTC.

The rearrangement links TRBV27 to TRBJ1-3, with TRBD1 matching 9 bases. The length of the CDR3 is 13 residues. CDR1 MNHEY and CDR2 SMNVEV come from the germline V gene (reference sequence). Germline trimming cut 6 bases from V and 3 bases from J; bases unmatched to any gene: 0. CDR3 loop: CASRGQGGNTIYF. The CDR3, as DNA: TGTGCCAGCAGGGGACAGGGTGGAAACACCATATATTTT.

Concerning this clone: The sample holds other DNA sequences that translate to the same CDR3. This sequence joins TRBV6-4 and TRBJ2-6; D ambiguous. This CDR3 is built from 16 residues. CDR1 and CDR2 from the germline V gene are MRHNA and SNTAGT. The ends were cut back, 0 bases at V and 0 bases at J, with 6 bases in the middle. CDR3 protein: CASSDSSGSGANVLTF. The DNA of the CDR3 is TGTGCCAGCAGTGACTCTTCGGGCTCTGGGGCCAACGTCCTGACTTTC.

The V call is TRBV6-6, the J call TRBJ2-3; 13 positions agree with TRBD2. The germline V gene encodes CDR1 MNHNY and CDR2 SVGAGI (reference sequence). The CDR3 sequence is 16 residues long. Germline trimming cut 4 bases from V and 4 bases from J; bases unmatched to any gene: 5. In DNA, the CDR3 is TGTGCCAGCAGTTCGGGACTAGCGGGGATCGCAGATACGCAGTATTTT. It is translated as CASSSGLAGIADTQYF.

The rearrangement joins TRBV5-1 to TRBJ1-1; 8 bases match TRBD1. The V and J ends lost 1 base and 3 bases, in that order; junction bases with no gene match: 8. CDR1 is SGHRS, CDR2 YFSETQ, per germline. This CDR3 has 16 residues. The CDR3 loop is CASSLIPDREDTEAFF. CDR3 DNA sequence: TGCGCCAGCAGCTTGATCCCGGACAGGGAGGACACTGAAGCTTTCTTT.

This clone was seen a few times. The chain recombines TRBV19 with TRBJ2-7, with D possibly being TRBD1 (6 bases). Trimming left V 3 bases short and J 3 bases short, with 9 bases between. CDR1 and CDR2 from the germline V gene are LNHDA and SQIVND (reference sequence). The CDR3 spans 13 residues. The CDR3 region has the DNA TGTGCCAGTAGTATCGTACAGGGCTACGAGCAGTACTTC. It translates to CASSIVQGYEQYF.

The chain carries TRBV24-1 and TRBJ2-2; a possible D gene is TRBD2 (7 bases). CDR3 length: 17 amino acids. Germline lookup yields CDR1 KGHDR and CDR2 SFDVKD. V was clipped by 7 bases and J by 0 bases, with 17 bases between them. CDR3 nucleotides: TGTGCCACCAGGGGGGGCTACAGCGGGGCGAACACCGGGGAGCTGTTTTTT. The encoded protein is CATRGGYSGANTGELFF.

V and J are TRBV5-6 and TRBJ1-3; TRBD1 agrees at 8 bases. The ends lost 4 bases at V and 3 bases at J; junction bases unmatched: 9. Germline V CDR1 and CDR2: SGHDT, YYEEEE. This CDR3 spans 16 amino acids. The CDR3 region has the DNA TGTGCCAGCAGCGGCTTCCAGGGGGCATATGGAAACACCATATATTTT. Its translation is CASSGFQGAYGNTIYF.

This clone was found a few times. The chain carries TRBV2 and TRBJ1-1; TRBD1 matches at 8 bases. Per germline, CDR1 SNHLY and CDR2 FYNNEI. The CDR3 runs 14 residues. Losses at the gene ends were 6 bases for V and 4 bases for J; bases not matched to a gene: 7. CDR3 protein: CASSYRQGSTEAFF. As DNA, the CDR3 is TGTGCCAGCAGCTATAGACAGGGGTCCACTGAAGCTTTCTTT.

The rearrangement joins TRBV19 to TRBJ1-1, with D unresolved. CDR3 length: 12 amino acids. V lost 3 bases and J 7 bases, leaving 9 bases between the germline ends. Germline lookup yields CDR1 LNHDA and CDR2 SQIVND (reference sequence). Here the CDR3 DNA reads TGTGCCAGTAGTATCTCAGGCCGTGAAGCTTTCTTT. This encodes CASSISGREAFF.

The V and J genes are TRBV19 and TRBJ2-4; TRBD1 matches at 9 bases. The junction had 7 bases not matched to a gene; V was cut back by 5 bases and J by 5 bases. Germline V gives CDR1 LNHDA, CDR2 SQIVND (reference sequence). The CDR3 loop spans 15 amino acids. The CDR3 is CASSENRGRENIQYF. DNA of the CDR3: TGTGCCAGTAGTGAAAACAGGGGGCGGGAAAACATTCAGTACTTC.

V and J are TRBV19 and TRBJ2-1; D is unclear. Germline CDR1 and CDR2: LNHDA and SQIVND (reference sequence). Deletions cut 4 bases from V and 8 bases from J, with 9 bases between. This CDR3 has 12 amino acids. CDR3 coding DNA: TGTGCCAGTAGTACTAGATACGATGAGCAGTTCTTC. This sequence encodes CASSTRYDEQFF.

The chain uses TRBV24-1 and TRBJ1-4; 10 bases are shared with TRBD1. CDR1 is KGHDR and CDR2 is SFDVKD in the germline V gene. The length of the CDR3 is 15 residues. Unmatched junction bases numbered 1, after V lost 1 base and J lost 6 bases. The CDR3 spells CATSDLGQGDEKLFF. As DNA, the CDR3 is TGTGCCACCAGTGATTTAGGACAGGGGGATGAAAAACTGTTTTTT.